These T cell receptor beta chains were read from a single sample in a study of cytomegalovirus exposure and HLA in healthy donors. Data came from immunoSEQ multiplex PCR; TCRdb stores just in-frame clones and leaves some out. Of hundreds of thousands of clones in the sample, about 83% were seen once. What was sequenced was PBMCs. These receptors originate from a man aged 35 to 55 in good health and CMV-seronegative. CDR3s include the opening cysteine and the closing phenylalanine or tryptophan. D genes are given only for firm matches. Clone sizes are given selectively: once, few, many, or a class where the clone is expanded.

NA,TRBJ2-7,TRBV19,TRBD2,CASSTNSGSRMEQYF,TGTGCCAGTAGTACAAATAGCGGGAGTAGGATGGAGCAGTACTTC
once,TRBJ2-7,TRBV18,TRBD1,CASSRDRDRVLYEQYF,TGTGCCAGCTCACGCGACCGGGACAGGGTACTCTACGAGCAGTACTTC
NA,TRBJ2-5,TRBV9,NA,CASSVGQGRETQYF,TGTGCCAGCAGCGTAGGTCAGGGCCGGGAGACCCAGTACTTC
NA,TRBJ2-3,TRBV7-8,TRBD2,CASSKRDLTDTQYF,TGTGCCAGCAGTAAGCGGGACCTCACAGATACGCAGTATTTT
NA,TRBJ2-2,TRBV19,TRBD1,CATRSWTGKSTGELFF,TGTGCCACCCGGTCCTGGACAGGGAAGTCAACCGGGGAGCTGTTTTTT
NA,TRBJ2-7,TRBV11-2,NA,CASSLDSPTGPYEQYF,TGTGCCAGCAGCTTAGATTCCCCAACAGGGCCCTACGAGCAGTACTTC
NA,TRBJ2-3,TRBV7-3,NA,CASSFQLRDTQYF,TGTGCCAGCAGCTTCCAACTGCGAGATACGCAGTATTTT
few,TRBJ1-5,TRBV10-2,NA,CASSDRTVNQPQHF,TGCGCCAGCAGTGATCGGACAGTCAATCAGCCCCAGCATTTT
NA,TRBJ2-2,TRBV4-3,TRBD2,CASSQLTSGGALGTGELFF,TGCGCCAGCAGCCAGCTGACTAGCGGGGGGGCCTTGGGCACCGGGGAGCTGTTTTTT
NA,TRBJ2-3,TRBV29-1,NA,CSVEASGSTDTQYF,TGCAGCGTTGAAGCCTCGGGGAGCACAGATACGCAGTATTTT
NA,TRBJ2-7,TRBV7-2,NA,CASSLLARSSYEQYF,TGTGCCAGCAGCTTGTTAGCCCGTAGCTCCTACGAGCAGTACTTC
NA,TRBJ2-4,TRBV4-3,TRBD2,CASSQEGLAGGRGNIQYF,TGCGCCAGCAGCCAAGAAGGACTAGCGGGGGGGCGGGGCAACATTCAGTACTTC
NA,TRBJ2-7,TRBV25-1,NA,CASLPFRTGRLGYEQYF,TGTGCCAGCCTACCTTTCCGCACAGGGCGGCTAGGCTACGAGCAGTACTTC
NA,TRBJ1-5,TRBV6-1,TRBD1,CASREGTGGMKSNQPQHF,TGTGCCAGCAGGGAAGGGACAGGGGGTATGAAAAGCAATCAGCCCCAGCATTTT
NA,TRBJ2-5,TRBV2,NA,CASGGTTGGTQYF,TGTGCCAGCGGTGGGACAACGGGGGGGACCCAGTACTTC
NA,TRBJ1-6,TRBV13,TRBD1,CASSLDRGSPLHF,TGTGCCAGCAGCTTAGACAGGGGCTCACCCCTCCACTTT
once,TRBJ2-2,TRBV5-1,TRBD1,CASSLGRGTLNTGELFF,TGCGCCAGCAGCTTAGGCAGGGGGACCTTGAACACCGGGGAGCTGTTTTTT
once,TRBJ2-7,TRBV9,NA,CASSRARDYEQYF,TGTGCCAGCAGCCGCGCGCGAGACTACGAGCAGTACTTC
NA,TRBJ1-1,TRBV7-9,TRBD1,CASSSQDREGTEAFF,TGTGCCAGCAGTTCCCAGGACAGGGAAGGGACTGAAGCTTTCTTT
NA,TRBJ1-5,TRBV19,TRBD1,CASNSGTGGIRQPQHF,TGTGCCAGTAATTCCGGGACAGGGGGAATTAGGCAGCCCCAGCATTTT
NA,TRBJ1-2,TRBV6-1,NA,CASSEAGQYGYTF,TGTGCCAGCAGTGAAGCAGGACAGTATGGCTACACCTTC
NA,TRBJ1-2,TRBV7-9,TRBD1,CASSPDRGYGYTF,TGTGCCAGCAGCCCCGACAGGGGATATGGCTACACCTTC
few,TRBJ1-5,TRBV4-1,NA,CASSPVGQNNQPQHF,TGCGCCAGCAGCCCAGTTGGACAGAATAATCAGCCCCAGCATTTT
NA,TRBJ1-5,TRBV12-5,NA,CASGWSLNQPQHF,TGTGCTAGTGGTTGGAGCCTAAATCAGCCCCAGCATTTT
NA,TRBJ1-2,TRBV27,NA,CASRAAGFGYGYTF,TGTGCCAGCAGGGCGGCGGGGTTTGGATATGGCTACACCTTC
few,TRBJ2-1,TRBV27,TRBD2,CASSIPGTTRRDEQFF,TGTGCCAGCAGTATCCCCGGGACTACCCGGAGGGATGAGCAGTTCTTC
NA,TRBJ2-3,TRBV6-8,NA,CASSYVQVSTDTQYF,TGTGCCAGCAGTTACGTACAGGTTAGCACAGATACGCAGTATTTT
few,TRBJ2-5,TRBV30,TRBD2,CAWGEGAGVVETQYF,TGTGCCTGGGGGGAGGGAGCGGGAGTTGTTGAGACCCAGTACTTC
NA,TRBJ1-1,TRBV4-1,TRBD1,CASSQEGTANTEAFF,TGCGCCAGCAGCCAAGAAGGGACAGCGAACACTGAAGCTTTCTTT
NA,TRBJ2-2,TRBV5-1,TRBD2,CASSLWRAGGPDGGELFF,TGCGCCAGCAGCTTGTGGCGAGCGGGAGGGCCAGATGGCGGGGAGCTGTTTTTT
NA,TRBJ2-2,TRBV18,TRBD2,CASSPLGLAGVNTGELFF,TGTGCCAGCTCACCTCTAGGACTAGCGGGGGTGAACACCGGGGAGCTGTTTTTT
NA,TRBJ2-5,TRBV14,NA,CASSQGSGLQTQYF,TGTGCCAGCAGCCAAGGGTCGGGACTTCAGACCCAGTACTTC
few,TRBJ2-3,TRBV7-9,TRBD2,CASSFGAGGLTDTQYF,TGTGCCAGCAGCTTTGGTGCGGGAGGCCTCACAGATACGCAGTATTTT
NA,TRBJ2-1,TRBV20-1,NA,CSARQTGEQFF,TGCAGTGCTAGACAAACGGGGGAGCAGTTCTTC
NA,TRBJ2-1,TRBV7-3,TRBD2,CASSLGLEVGEQFF,TGTGCCAGCAGCCTGGGACTAGAGGTCGGCGAGCAGTTCTTC
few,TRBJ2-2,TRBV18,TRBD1,CASSPGQTSGELFF,TGTGCCAGCTCACCGGGACAGACCTCCGGGGAGCTGTTTTTT
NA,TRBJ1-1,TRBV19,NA,CASSIPGGVTEAFF,TGTGCCAGTAGTATTCCCGGGGGGGTAACTGAAGCTTTCTTT
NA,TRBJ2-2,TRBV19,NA,CASSIGYTNTGELFF,TGTGCCAGTAGTATAGGTTATACGAACACCGGGGAGCTGTTTTTT
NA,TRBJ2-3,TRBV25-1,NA,CASSEASLTDTQYF,TGTGCCAGCAGTGAAGCTAGCCTCACAGATACGCAGTATTTT
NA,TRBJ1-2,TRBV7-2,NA,CASSLVRVGYTF,TGTGCCAGCAGCTTAGTGAGGGTTGGCTACACCTTC
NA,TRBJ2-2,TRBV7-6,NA,CASSTIDYTGELFF,TGTGCCAGCAGCACCATAGACTACACCGGGGAGCTGTTTTTT
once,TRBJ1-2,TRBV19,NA,CASSMADYGYTF,TGTGCCAGTAGTATGGCTGACTATGGCTACACCTTC
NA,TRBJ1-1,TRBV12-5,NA,CASGLVVRGVLIPNTEAFF,TGTGCTAGTGGTTTGGTGGTACGGGGGGTCTTGATACCAAACACTGAAGCTTTCTTT